This is a list of T cell receptor beta chains from one sample in a study of OX40 agonist ivuxolimab in advanced cancers. Method: immunoSEQ multiplex PCR; TCRdb's copy keeps in-frame clones and lacks some. This table holds tens of thousands of clones, 81% found once. The sequences come from CD4+ or CD8+ T cells sorted from blood, collected in a trial of the OX40 agonist ivuxolimab. All receptors derive from an adult with an advanced solid tumor such as melanoma, head and neck, liver or kidney cancer. CDR3s include the opening cysteine and the closing phenylalanine or tryptophan. The D gene is left open where the match is weak. Clone size appears in some rows only: once, few, many, or a class for an expanded clone.

>-|TRBD1|TRBJ1-2|TRBV27
TGTGCCAGCAGACGGACAGGGGTAGTAGGTGGCTACACCTTC
CASRRTGVVGGYTF
>-|TRBD1|TRBJ2-3|TRBV19
TGTGCCAGTAGTATTGAGGCAGGGGGCAATCAGTATTTT
CASSIEAGGNQYF
>medium-sized|-|TRBJ1-3|TRBV4-1
TGCGCCAGCAGCCGCGTCTCTACAGGGACCTCTGGAAACACCATATATTTT
CASSRVSTGTSGNTIYF
>-|-|TRBJ1-2|TRBV6-6
TGTGCCACCCGGTCCAATCTTGACTACACCTTC
CATRSNLDYTF
>-|-|TRBJ1-4|TRBV2
TGTGCCAGCAGTGACAGGGGTTGGGGTGAAAAACTGTTTTTT
CASSDRGWGEKLFF
>once|TRBD2|TRBJ2-4|TRBV10-3
TGTGCCACCAGTGGGGGGGGCAAAAACATTCAGTACTTC
CATSGGGKNIQYF
>-|-|TRBJ1-1|TRBV6-5
TGTGCCAGCAATCGACAGGTTGACACTGAAGCTTTCTTT
CASNRQVDTEAFF
>-|-|TRBJ2-3|TRBV10-2
TGCGCTAGCATGGGGGGTAGCACAGATACGCAGTATTTT
CASMGGSTDTQYF
>once|-|TRBJ1-4|TRBV27
TGTGCCAGCAGTTTACAGGGGCTGGAAAAACTGTTTTTT
CASSLQGLEKLFF
>-|TRBD1|TRBJ1-2|TRBV6-5
TGTGCCAGCAGGACGACAGGGGCGAACTATGGCTACACCTTC
CASRTTGANYGYTF
>-|-|TRBJ1-3|TRBV5-1
TGCGCCAGCAGGGGATCGGGAAACACTATATATTTT
CASRGSGNTIYF
>-|-|TRBJ1-6|TRBV7-2
TGTGCCAGCAGCTTAGCGGGCAGGGGAAGCTCCTATAATTCACCCCTCCACTTT
CASSLAGRGSSYNSPLHF
>-|-|TRBJ1-1|TRBV4-2
TGTGCCAGCAGCGAGGAGGGGAGGAACACTGAAGCTTTCTTT
CASSEEGRNTEAFF
>-|TRBD1|TRBJ1-1|TRBV9
TGTGCCAGCAGCTACGGGACAGGGACCACTGAAGCTTTCTTT
CASSYGTGTTEAFF
>-|TRBD1|TRBJ1-1|TRBV19
TGTGCCAGTAGGCGGACAGGGCGGCTCATTTCGAACACTGAAGCTTTCTTT
CASRRTGRLISNTEAFF
>-|-|TRBJ1-1|TRBV6-5
TGTGCCAGCAGCCAGGTTTTCCTAGAGGCTTTCTTT
CASSQVFLEAFF
>-|-|TRBJ2-3|TRBV19
TGTGCCAGTAGTGTCCAGATCACAGATACGCAGTATTTT
CASSVQITDTQYF
>once|-|TRBJ1-2|TRBV30
TGTGCCTGGCGTACAGGGTTTGGCTACACCTTC
CAWRTGFGYTF
>-|-|TRBJ2-2|TRBV27
TGTGCCAGCAGGATAAAGGCCTATACGAACACCGGGGAGCTGTTTTTT
CASRIKAYTNTGELFF
>-|-|TRBJ2-2|TRBV19
TGTGCCAGTAGGGATCACACCGGGGAGCTGTTTTTT
CASRDHTGELFF
>-|-|TRBJ2-7|TRBV30
TGTGCCTGGAGTGTACTATCGACCTACGAGCAGTACTTC
CAWSVLSTYEQYF
>-|-|TRBJ1-1|TRBV19
TGTGCCAGTAGTATGGGGACTTGGAACACTGAAGCTTTCTTT
CASSMGTWNTEAFF
>-|-|TRBJ2-7|TRBV4-1
TGCGCCAGCAGCCCCTCCGGGAATCCCGCCGCCTACGAGCAGTACTTC
CASSPSGNPAAYEQYF
>-|TRBD2|TRBJ2-3|TRBV30
TGTGCCTGGAGTGCTAGCGGGGGTTTAAATACGCAGTATTTT
CAWSASGGLNTQYF
>-|-|TRBJ1-3|TRBV10-3
TGTGCCATCGGTCCAGGAAACACCATATATTTT
CAIGPGNTIYF
>-|-|TRBJ1-4|TRBV7-2
TGTGCCAGCAGCTCGCAATCCAGAGAAAAACTGTTTTTT
CASSSQSREKLFF
>-|TRBD2|TRBJ2-1|TRBV18
TGTGCCAGCTCACCTTTTCTAGCGGGGGACGAATACAATGAGCAGTTCTTC
CASSPFLAGDEYNEQFF
>-|-|TRBJ2-3|TRBV7-2
TGTGCCAGCAGCTCCATAAGGGGGCGGGGGGCTAGCACAGATACGCAGTATTTT
CASSSIRGRGASTDTQYF
>-|-|TRBJ2-4|TRBV7-2
TGTGCCAGCAGTGGAAGGGGCCAGCAGAAAAACATTCAGTACTTC
CASSGRGQQKNIQYF
>-|-|TRBJ2-5|TRBV7-8
TGTGCCAGCAGCTTTAAGGAGACCCAGTACTTC
CASSFKETQYF
>once|-|TRBJ2-7|TRBV11-2
TGTGCCAGCAGCTTAGACGCAGGGAGAAACTCCGAGCAGTACTTC
CASSLDAGRNSEQYF
>-|TRBD1|TRBJ1-5|TRBV13
TGTGCCAGCAGCCCAAGGGGGGACAGCCCGGGGCCCCAGCATTTT
CASSPRGDSPGPQHF
>-|-|TRBJ2-3|TRBV9
TGTGCCAGCAGCGTAGTCACAGATACGCAGTATTTT
CASSVVTDTQYF
>-|TRBD2|TRBJ2-5|TRBV7-2
TGTGCCAGCAGCCAACGGACTAGCGGAGCGCGGTACTTC
CASSQRTSGARYF
>-|-|TRBJ1-4|TRBV7-2
TGTGCCAGCAGCTTAGATCAGTCAACTAATGAAAAACTGTTTTTT
CASSLDQSTNEKLFF
>-|-|TRBJ2-1|TRBV7-3
TGTGCCAGCAGCTTAGCGGGTTCGAGGTACAATGAGCAGTTCTTC
CASSLAGSRYNEQFF
>-|-|TRBJ2-5|TRBV9
TGTGCCAGCAGCGAGCCGGGGGGCGGGAGGACCCAGTACTTC
CASSEPGGGRTQYF
>-|-|TRBJ1-1|TRBV6-5
TGTGCCAGCAGCTCCCTCGGAAGGGGCGTAGTCTTT
CASSSLGRGVVF
>-|TRBD1|TRBJ2-7|TRBV4-1
TGCGCCAGCAGCCAGGCCAATAGACAGGGATCCGACGAGCAGTACTTC
CASSQANRQGSDEQYF
>-|-|TRBJ1-2|TRBV19
TGTGCCAGTAGTAAGGACCCGTCAGGGAGGGATATATATGGCTACACCTTC
CASSKDPSGRDIYGYTF
>once|TRBD1|TRBJ1-4|TRBV5-1
TGCGCCAGCAGCCTCCGGGACAGCTCATGGGTAACTAATGAAAAACTGTTTTTT
CASSLRDSSWVTNEKLFF
>-|TRBD1|TRBJ2-7|TRBV27
TGTGCCAGCAGTTCAACAGGGGCGAGTAGGATTTACGAGCAGTACTTC
CASSSTGASRIYEQYF
>-|-|TRBJ1-5|TRBV27
TGTGCCAGCAGTTTATCGGGGGAAAGCAATCAGCCCCAGCATTTT
CASSLSGESNQPQHF
>-|TRBD1|TRBJ2-5|TRBV5-1
TGCGCCAGCAGCGCAACAGGGGGTGGAGAGACCCAGTACTTC
CASSATGGGETQYF
>-|-|TRBJ1-1|TRBV6-5
TGTGCCAGCAAATCATGGGGAAGGAGGGCTGAAGCTTTCTTT
CASKSWGRRAEAFF
>-|TRBD2|TRBJ2-7|TRBV30
TGTGCCTGGAGTGTTCGGGGGGGGAACGAGCAGTACTTC
CAWSVRGGNEQYF
>once|-|TRBJ2-5|TRBV5-1
TGCGCCAGCGAAACAGGGAGAATCGGGGGAGAGACCCAGTACTTC
CASETGRIGGETQYF
>few|TRBD2|TRBJ2-3|TRBV18
TGTGCCAGCTCCCGTAGCGGGGATGGCACAGATACGCAGTATTTT
CASSRSGDGTDTQYF
>-|TRBD1|TRBJ2-5|TRBV13
TGTGCCAGCAGCTTAGGCATAGGGGGCGTAGAGACCCAGTACTTC
CASSLGIGGVETQYF
>-|-|TRBJ2-7|TRBV2
TGTGCCAGCAGCAGGGGAAGACAGTACTTC
CASSRGRQYF
>-|-|TRBJ2-7|TRBV4-2
TGTGCCAGCAGCCAAGATGGAGGGGGATGGTCGTACGAGCAGTACTTC
CASSQDGGGWSYEQYF
>-|-|TRBJ1-5|TRBV25-1
TGTGCCAGCAGTGGGAGGAATCAGCCCCAGCATTTT
CASSGRNQPQHF
>-|-|TRBJ2-7|TRBV5-4
TGTGCCAGCAGCTTGGAGGGGGGCTACGAGCAGTACTTC
CASSLEGGYEQYF
>-|TRBD1|TRBJ1-1|TRBV7-3
TGTGCCAGCAGCCCATCAGGGGGCGCGGGCACTGAAGCTTTCTTT
CASSPSGGAGTEAFF
>-|-|TRBJ2-7|TRBV5-1
TGCGCCAGCAGCTTGGGCGGGACCTCCTACGAGCAGTACTTC
CASSLGGTSYEQYF